These 9 T cell receptor beta chains were all obtained from the same sample, sequenced in a study of blood T cell repertoires in COVID-19. Profiling relied on immunoSEQ multiplex PCR, and the TCRdb table lists in-frame clones only, not all of them. Of tens of thousands of clones detected, 75% to 90% appear once; the ten largest clones hold nearly 25%. The sample was peripheral blood. These receptor sequences come from a man aged 50 or older with active or convalescent COVID-19.

The chain is built from TRBV5-1 and TRBJ1-2, with a possible D match to TRBD1 (6 bases). The CDR3 has 12 residues. V was shortened by 4 bases and J by 7 bases, with 11 bases between the two germline ends. Germline CDR1 reads SGHRS; CDR2 reads YFSETQ. Here the CDR3 reads CASSGQGLGYTF. In nucleotides, the CDR3 is TGCGCCAGCAGCGGCCAGGGGCTTGGCTACACCTTC.

The rearrangement joins TRBV7-9 to TRBJ1-4, with TRBD1 identical over 7 bases. Trimming cost V 4 bases and J 4 bases; bases outside gene matches: 12. Germline V gene lookup returns CDR1 SEHNR and CDR2 FQNEAQ (reference sequence). CDR3 length: 17 amino acids. The CDR3 nucleotides are TGTGCCAGCAGCTCCCGAAAGGAGACAGGGTTTAATGAAAAACTGTTTTTT. It yields the protein CASSSRKETGFNEKLFF.

The chain recombines TRBV19 with TRBJ1-2, with D possibly matching TRBD1 (6 bases). The CDR3 sequence is 15 residues long. The germline V gene encodes CDR1 LNHDA and CDR2 SQIVND (reference sequence). The V end lost 5 bases, the J end lost 3 bases, and 16 bases lay between the germline ends. Here the CDR3 DNA reads TGTGCCAGTAGTTCCCAAGCGGGGGCGGACTATGGCTACACCTTC. Translation: CASSSQAGADYGYTF.

V and J are TRBV11-2 and TRBJ1-1; no clear D gene. V was clipped by 5 bases and J by 1 base, with 20 bases between them. The CDR3 is 17 residues long. Germline values: CDR1 SGHAT, CDR2 FQNNGV. CDR3 sequence: CASSPKIGPFSNTEAFF. Written as DNA, the CDR3 is TGTGCCAGCAGCCCTAAAATTGGTCCCTTCTCGAACACTGAAGCTTTCTTT.

This chain uses TRBV4-2 with TRBJ2-1, with 9 bases aligning to TRBD2. CDR3 length: 16 residues. V dropped 1 base and J dropped 7; count of bases not matched to a gene: 8. The V gene's germline CDR1 is LGHNA and CDR2 YNFKEQ. For the CDR3, the DNA is TGTGCCAGCAGCCAAGCAGTCGGGCGGGGGGGAAATGAGCAGTTCTTC. Amino acid sequence: CASSQAVGRGGNEQFF.

The chain carries TRBV27 and TRBJ2-2; 11 bases align to TRBD1. V trimming: 6 bases; J trimming: 4 bases; junction bases outside the gene matches: 7. The CDR3 contains 16 residues. The V gene's germline CDR1 is MNHEY and CDR2 SMNVEV (reference sequence). The CDR3 region is CASRPRGTGGTGELFF. Written as DNA, the CDR3 is TGTGCCAGCAGACCAAGGGGGACAGGGGGCACCGGGGAGCTGTTTTTT.

The chain combines TRBV27 with TRBJ2-7; maybe TRBD2 (6 bases). CDR1 and CDR2 from the germline V gene are MNHEY and SMNVEV (reference sequence). Trimming took 4 bases from V and 6 from J, leaving 19 bases between them. The CDR3 is 15 residues long. CDR3 loop: CASSYPGTSILEQYF. DNA for the CDR3: TGTGCCAGCAGTTACCCCGGGACTTCAATTCTCGAGCAGTACTTC.

The rearrangement uses TRBV5-1 and TRBJ1-6; the D gene is possibly TRBD1 (6 bases). This CDR3 is 13 amino acids long. V was clipped by 7 bases and J by 5 bases, with 10 bases between them. CDR1 SGHRS and CDR2 YFSETQ come from the germline V gene. The DNA of the CDR3 is TGCGCCAGCCGGGACATAAATAATTCACCCCTCCACTTT. Encoded protein: CASRDINNSPLHF.

The chain combines TRBV5-6 with TRBJ2-7; TRBD2 matches at 10 bases. The germline V gene has CDR1 SGHDT and CDR2 YYEEEE. The CDR3 loop spans 16 amino acids. The V and J ends lost 2 bases and 0 bases, in that order; junction bases with no gene match: 5. The CDR3 bases are TGTGCCAGCAGCTTTGGTAGCGGGGGGCCCTCCTACGAGCAGTACGTC. Translating gives CASSFGSGGPSYEQYV.